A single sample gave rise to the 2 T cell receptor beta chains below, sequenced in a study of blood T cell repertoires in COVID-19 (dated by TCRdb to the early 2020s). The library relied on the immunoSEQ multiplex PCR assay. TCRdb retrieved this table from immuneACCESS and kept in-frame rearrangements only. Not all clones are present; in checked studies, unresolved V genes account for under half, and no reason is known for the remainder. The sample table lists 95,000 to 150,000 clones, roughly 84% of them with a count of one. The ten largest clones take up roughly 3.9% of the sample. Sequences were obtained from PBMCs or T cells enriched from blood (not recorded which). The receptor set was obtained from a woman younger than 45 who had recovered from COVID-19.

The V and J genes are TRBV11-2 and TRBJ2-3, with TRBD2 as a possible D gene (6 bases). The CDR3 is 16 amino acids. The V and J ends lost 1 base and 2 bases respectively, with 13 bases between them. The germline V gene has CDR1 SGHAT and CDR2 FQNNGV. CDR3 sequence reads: CASSLGTGLITDTQYF. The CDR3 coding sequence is TGTGCCAGCAGCTTAGGGACGGGACTCATCACAGATACGCAGTATTTT.

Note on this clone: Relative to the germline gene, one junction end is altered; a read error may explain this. CDR3 sequence (DNA): TGTGCCAGCAGTCCCCTAATTAGACATAAAGATCAGTCCCAGCATTTT. Translation gives CASSPLIRHKDQSQHF. This chain joins TRBV28 and TRBJ1-5; unclear D gene. The V gene's germline CDR1 is MDHEN and CDR2 SYDVKM. This CDR3 is 16 amino acids long.